The 19 T cell receptor beta chains below come from one sample, sequenced in a study of Ad26.COV2.S vaccination and SARS-CoV-2 variants. The treatment denotes: some 20 received Ad26.COV2.S at low or high dose, single or two shots; 5 received placebo; per-sample allocation not given. Collection of samples fell on day 63 after the first vaccine or placebo injection. Sequencing used immunoSEQ multiplex PCR; TCRdb keeps in-frame clones, though not all of them. Counted here are some 640,000 clones, around 90% occurring once; the ten biggest clones make up over 1.3%. The sample in question was peripheral blood, obtained in a trial of Ad26.COV2.S vaccine versus placebo. The receptors here all came from a person aged 18-60 years who received the Ad26.COV2.S COVID-19 vaccine or a placebo.

This clone occurred once. The chain joins TRBV6-5 to TRBJ2-7; 7 bases agree with TRBD1. Germline assignment: CDR1 MNHEY and CDR2 SVGAGI. With V trimmed by 2 bases and J by 2 bases, 9 bases remained unmatched. The CDR3 contains 16 residues. CDR3 DNA: TGTGCCAGCAGTTACCAGTCTAACAGGGGTCCCTACGAGCAGTACTTC. The encoded protein is CASSYQSNRGPYEQYF.

This clone was observed a handful of times. The chain has TRBV18 and TRBJ1-4, with no clear D. The CDR3 has 15 amino acids. V lost 6 bases, J lost 4 bases, and 15 bases lay in between. The V gene's germline CDR1 is KGHSH and CDR2 LQKENI. The CDR3 is CASSPNPGNNEKLFF. The CDR3 DNA reads as TGTGCCAGCTCGCCCAACCCCGGAAATAATGAAAAACTGTTTTTT.

The chain carries TRBV5-4 and TRBJ2-3; 9 bases are shared with TRBD2. Germline lookup yields CDR1 SGHNT and CDR2 YYREEE (reference sequence). Germline trimming cut 2 bases from V and 3 bases from J; bases unmatched to any gene: 7. The CDR3 totals 16 residues. CDR3 nucleotides: TGTGCCAGCAGCTTAAGGGGTAGCGGGAGAACAGATACGCAGTATTTT. Its protein is CASSLRGSGRTDTQYF.

A single count supports this clone. J is TRBJ1-3 and V is TRBV11-2, with D unresolved. V was clipped by 4 bases and J by 3 bases, with 13 bases between them. CDR3 length: 15 amino acids. Germline values: CDR1 SGHAT, CDR2 FQNNGV. CDR3 sequence (DNA): TGTGCCAGCAGCTCCCTGAAGGGTAGTGGAAACACCATATATTTT. Translated: CASSSLKGSGNTIYF.

CDR3 protein: CASRDLVSQYF. The CDR3 nucleotides read TGTGCCAGCAGAGACCTTGTGTCGCAGTACTTC. The chain links TRBV12-3 or TRBV12-4 to TRBJ2-7, with no clear D. The CDR3 totals 11 residues. V shed 6 bases and J shed 9 bases, with 12 bases lying between them.

Comments on this clone: The sample holds other DNA sequences that translate to the same CDR3. This chain links TRBV30 with TRBJ1-1, with no clear D. There are 11 residues in the CDR3. Germline-derived CDR1 and CDR2 are GTSNPN and SVGIG (reference sequence). V gave up 0 bases and J gave up 11 bases, with 10 bases separating them. The DNA for the CDR3 is TGTGCCTGGAGTGTGTTGGGTGTGGCTTTCTTT. Translating it yields CAWSVLGVAFF.

CDR3 nucleotides: TGTGCCAGCAGCTCAGTCAGGGCGCAGTTCTTC. Translation gives CASSSVRAQFF. The V gene is TRBV21-1, the J gene TRBJ2-1; TRBD1 is taken as the D call from the table, unchecked against the DNA. TRBV21-1 is reported as a pseudogene. This CDR3 is built from 11 residues.

The chain recombines TRBV15 with TRBJ1-4, with D hard to call. V lost 3 bases and J lost 6, with 14 bases in between. Germline CDR1 and CDR2: LNHNV and YYDKDF (reference sequence). The CDR3 loop spans 15 amino acids. The CDR3 region has the DNA TGTGCCACCAGCAGCCCTACCCCGATGGATGAAAAACTGTTTTTT. As protein: CATSSPTPMDEKLFF.

As to this clone: Distinct nucleotide sequences in the sample also encode this CDR3. The rearrangement joins TRBV10-3 to TRBJ1-1, with 7 positions matching TRBD1. V was pared by 6 bases and J by 5 bases, with 6 bases of the junction left unmatched. The CDR3 length is 13 residues. The germline CDR1 and CDR2 sequences are ENHRY and SYGVKD. The DNA of the CDR3 is TGTGCCATCAGCTCCGACAGGGATACTGAAGCTTTCTTT. Protein: CAISSDRDTEAFF.

The chain has TRBV7-9 and TRBJ1-6; D remains unclear. V was trimmed by 4 bases and J by 0 bases, leaving 10 bases between them. The germline V gene encodes CDR1 SEHNR and CDR2 FQNEAQ (reference sequence). CDR3 size: 16 residues. The CDR3 protein is CASSSKASSYNSPLHF. CDR3 in DNA: TGTGCCAGCAGCTCGAAGGCGAGCTCCTATAATTCACCCCTCCACTTT.

This chain connects TRBV7-8 to TRBJ2-5; TRBD2 matches 9 bases. The V gene end was trimmed by 0 bases and the J gene end by 5 bases; junction bases not matched to a gene: 13. CDR1 and CDR2 (germline): SGHVS, FQNEAQ. This CDR3 is built from 18 residues. CDR3: CASSLALMLAGVGETQYF. The CDR3 nucleotides are TGTGCCAGCAGCTTAGCGCTGATGTTAGCGGGAGTAGGGGAGACCCAGTACTTC. Full variable domain (missing parts from reference TRBV7-8 and TRBJ2-5): GAGVSQSPRYKVAKRGQDVALRCDPISGHVSLFWYQQALGQGPEFLTYFQNEAQLDKSGLPSDRFFAERPEGSVSTLKIQRTQQEDSAVYLCASSLALMLAGVGETQYFGPGTRLLVL.

The chain is built from TRBV5-1 and TRBJ2-2; perhaps D is TRBD1 or TRBD2 (5 bases each). Trimming removed 0 bases at V and 6 bases at J, with 9 bases between. This CDR3 spans 14 amino acids. Germline values: CDR1 SGHRS, CDR2 YFSETQ. The CDR3 region is CASSLVGVSGELFF. In DNA form, the CDR3 reads TGCGCCAGCAGCTTGGTGGGGGTTTCCGGGGAGCTGTTTTTT.

J is TRBJ1-5 and V is TRBV6-5, with D hard to call. Germline V gene data show CDR1 as MNHEY and CDR2 as SVGAGI. Trimming shortened V by 7 bases and J by 0 bases, and 10 bases separated the two germline ends. The CDR3 runs to 14 residues. Here the CDR3 DNA reads TGTGCCAGCATTGCTACGGGTAGCAATCAGCCCCAGCATTTT. It translates to CASIATGSNQPQHF.

The chain carries TRBV5-8 and TRBJ1-6; D is possibly TRBD1 (5 bases). With 3 bases removed from V and 0 bases from J, the gap between germline ends came to 13 bases. Germline CDR1 reads SGHTS; CDR2 reads YDEGEE. This CDR3 spans 17 amino acids. CDR3 region: CASSSWGGSSYNSPLHF. The CDR3 DNA sequence: TGTGCCAGCAGCTCATGGGGGGGAAGCTCCTATAATTCACCCCTCCACTTT.

J is TRBJ1-2 and V is TRBV12-3 or TRBV12-4, with 7 bases lining up with TRBD1. This CDR3 has 12 residues. The V gene end was trimmed by 5 bases and the J gene end by 5 bases; junction bases not matched to a gene: 2. The CDR3 is CASSDREYGYTF. CDR3 nucleotides: TGTGCCAGCAGTGACAGGGAATATGGCTACACCTTC.

This clone has only one observation. J is TRBJ1-2 and V is TRBV5-1; D not certain. Germline V gene lookup returns CDR1 SGHRS and CDR2 YFSETQ. CDR3 length: 15 amino acids. V was pared by 0 bases and J by 8 bases, with 17 bases between. CDR3 sequence (DNA): TGCGCCAGCAGCTTGGACCCGACGGTGAAGGACGGCTACACCTTC. This encodes CASSLDPTVKDGYTF. Drawing the rest from reference TRBV5-1 and TRBJ1-2, the complete variable domain is KAGVTQTPRYLIKTRGQQVTLSCSPISGHRSVSWYQQTPGQGLQFLFEYFSETQRNKGNFPGRFSGRQFSNSRSEMNVSTLELGDSALYLCASSLDPTVKDGYTFGSGTRLTVV.

This CDR3 reads CASSFMNDEQYF. The CDR3 DNA reads as TGCGCCAGCAGCTTTATGAACGACGAGCAGTACTTC. The chain has TRBV5-1 and TRBJ2-7; D gene ambiguous. The CDR3 runs 12 residues. CDR1 and CDR2 (germline): SGHRS, YFSETQ. Trimming removed 2 bases from V and 5 bases from J, with 8 bases in between.

With regard to this clone: The identical CDR3 is also encoded by other nucleotide sequences in the sample. Here the CDR3 reads CASSRGTGELFF. For the CDR3, the DNA is TGTGCCAGTAGTAGGGGAACCGGGGAGCTGTTTTTT. The rearrangement links TRBV19 to TRBJ2-2; the D is unclear. Per germline, CDR1 LNHDA and CDR2 SQIVND (reference sequence). The CDR3 consists of 12 residues. Deletions cut 4 bases from V and 5 bases from J, with 5 bases between.

The table lists this clone with a few counts. The sample holds other DNA sequences that translate to the same CDR3. The chain employs TRBV6-5 and TRBJ1-5; D is possibly TRBD1 (5 bases). Looked up from germline, CDR1 is MNHEY and CDR2 is SVGAGI. The CDR3 has 14 amino acids. Trimming took off 8 bases at V and 0 bases at J, with 11 bases between the two ends. CDR3: CASRGTVSNQPQHF. The CDR3 nucleotides read TGTGCCAGCCGGGGCACAGTTAGCAATCAGCCCCAGCATTTT.